This passage covers 31 T cell receptor beta chains from one sample sequenced in a study of blood T cell repertoires in COVID-19. Only in-frame clones appear in the TCRdb table, and some are missing; sequencing was by immunoSEQ multiplex PCR. The table includes fewer than 400,000 clones, 89% detected once. The specimen was PBMCs or T cells enriched from blood (not recorded which). The source of these receptors is a man aged 60 to 69 who had recovered from COVID-19.

This sequence joins TRBV20-1 and TRBJ1-1; D is unresolved. The CDR3 spans 14 residues. V was cut by 3 bases and J by 4 bases, with 15 bases left in between. CDR1 is DFQATT, CDR2 SNEGSKA, per germline (reference sequence). In DNA, the CDR3 is TGCAGTGCTAGTAGAGATGGTGCGGTCACTGAAGCTTTCTTT. Amino acids: CSASRDGAVTEAFF.

The chain uses TRBV28 and TRBJ2-3, with 16 bases aligning to TRBD2. Losses at the gene ends were 6 bases for V and 2 bases for J; bases not matched to a gene: 8. From germline, CDR1 is MDHEN and CDR2 SYDVKM. This CDR3 is 18 amino acids long. The CDR3 region is CASRLPGLAGGHTDTQYF. The CDR3, as DNA: TGTGCCAGCAGGCTACCGGGACTAGCGGGAGGGCACACAGATACGCAGTATTTT.

This clone was counted once. The rearrangement joins TRBV5-8 to TRBJ1-2; D gene unclear. The V end lost 2 bases, the J end lost 8 bases, and 16 bases lay between the germline ends. The germline V gene has CDR1 SGHTS and CDR2 YDEGEE. CDR3 length equals 14 residues. CDR3 nucleotide sequence: TGTGCCAGCAGCTTACTGAGGGCGCTTGGCGGCTACACCTTC. Residues: CASSLLRALGGYTF.

This chain uses TRBV28 with TRBJ1-1, with 7 bases matching TRBD1. This CDR3 has 15 amino acids. Germline V gives CDR1 MDHEN, CDR2 SYDVKM. V lost 8 bases, J lost 0 bases, and 9 bases stayed unmatched. This CDR3 reads CASAIGTALNTEAFF. Here the CDR3 DNA reads TGTGCCAGCGCCATCGGGACAGCTTTGAACACTGAAGCTTTCTTT.

This chain joins TRBV7-2 and TRBJ2-3; 7 bases are a match to TRBD1. After removal of 5 bases from V and 3 bases from J, the junction contained 8 bases not matched to a gene. Per germline, CDR1 SGHTA and CDR2 FQGNSA. The CDR3 is 15 amino acids. The CDR3 DNA reads as TGTGCCAGCAGCCCGAACAGGGGTCGGACAGATACGCAGTATTTT. It specifies CASSPNRGRTDTQYF.

V is TRBV19 and J is TRBJ1-5, with D possibly TRBD1 on 6 matching bases. Germline-derived CDR1 and CDR2 are LNHDA and SQIVND (reference sequence). Trimming shortened V by 5 bases and J by 1 base, and 12 bases separated the two germline ends. CDR3 length: 15 residues. The CDR3 region is CASSDRRGSNQPQHF. The CDR3 nucleotides are TGTGCCAGTAGTGACCGCAGGGGAAGCAATCAGCCCCAGCATTTT.

The rearrangement joins TRBV9 to TRBJ1-4, with a tentative D call TRBD1 (5 bases). The CDR3 is 16 amino acids. V lost 0 bases and J lost 4, with 13 bases in between. CDR1 SGDLS and CDR2 YYNGEE come from the germline V gene. The DNA for the CDR3 is TGTGCCAGCAGCGTAGGCGGGACGGGACTTAATGAAAAACTGTTTTTT. This encodes CASSVGGTGLNEKLFF.

V usage is TRBV5-1 and J usage is TRBJ1-1; 8 positions match TRBD1. Trimming removed 3 bases from V and 4 bases from J; junction bases left unmatched: 2. The germline V gene encodes CDR1 SGHRS and CDR2 YFSETQ. CDR3 length: 13 amino acids. CDR3 protein: CASSSGGGTEAFF. In DNA, the CDR3 is TGCGCCAGCAGCTCAGGGGGCGGCACTGAAGCTTTCTTT. Looking up the rest from reference TRBV5-1 and TRBJ1-1 gives the full variable domain: KAGVTQTPRYLIKTRGQQVTLSCSPISGHRSVSWYQQTPGQGLQFLFEYFSETQRNKGNFPGRFSGRQFSNSRSEMNVSTLELGDSALYLCASSSGGGTEAFFGQGTRLTVV.

Here the CDR3 reads CASSQDLRGAWEKLFF. DNA for the CDR3: TGTGCCAGCAGCCAAGATCTTCGGGGGGCTTGGGAAAAACTGTTTTTT. This rearrangement joins TRBV4-2 to TRBJ1-4; weak D call: TRBD1 (6 bases). The V gene's germline CDR1 is LGHNA and CDR2 YNFKEQ. The CDR3 extends over 16 amino acids. The germline V and J ends were trimmed by 0 bases and 8 bases, with 16 bases remaining between them.

The chain joins TRBV28 to TRBJ2-3; no clear D. Germline loops: CDR1 MDHEN, CDR2 SYDVKM. Trimming removed 2 bases from V and 2 bases from J, with 5 bases in between. This CDR3 has 13 residues. The CDR3 protein is CASSLKATDTQYF. The DNA of the CDR3 is TGTGCCAGCAGTTTAAAAGCCACAGATACGCAGTATTTT.

The rearrangement joins TRBV10-3 to TRBJ2-7, with TRBD1 matching over 8 bases. V gave up 0 bases and J gave up 4 bases; unmatched junction bases: 8. This CDR3 has 16 amino acids. Germline lookup yields CDR1 ENHRY and CDR2 SYGVKD. The DNA for the CDR3 is TGTGCCATCAGTGAGTCTTTAGGGACAGGTAATTACGAGCAGTACTTC. It specifies CAISESLGTGNYEQYF.

The chain has TRBV2 and TRBJ2-2; tentatively, D is TRBD1 (5 bases). There are 15 residues in the CDR3. Trimming pared 10 bases from V and 0 bases from J, leaving 15 bases between. The germline V gene has CDR1 SNHLY and CDR2 FYNNEI. Written as DNA, the CDR3 is TGTGCCACTGCAAATCAGGGTACGAACACCGGGGAGCTGTTTTTT. It codes for CATANQGTNTGELFF.

The chain has TRBV11-2 and TRBJ2-7; 14 bases line up with TRBD2. The CDR3 covers 15 residues. Trimming removed 6 bases from V and 4 bases from J; junction bases left unmatched: 5. Germline lookup yields CDR1 SGHAT and CDR2 FQNNGV. CDR3 nucleotides: TGTGCCAGCAGTTCCGGGACTAGCGGGAGATACGAGCAGTACTTC. This translates into CASSSGTSGRYEQYF.

The chain couples TRBV2 to TRBJ1-2; 10 nucleotides line up with TRBD1. In germline, CDR1 is SNHLY, CDR2 FYNNEI. The CDR3 consists of 15 residues. V dropped 8 bases and J dropped 5; count of bases not matched to a gene: 11. This CDR3 is CASHIPDRGRYGYTF. For the CDR3, the DNA is TGTGCCAGCCATATCCCCGACAGGGGGCGATATGGCTACACCTTC.

This sequence joins TRBV5-1 and TRBJ2-1; 11 positions match TRBD2. This CDR3 has 16 residues. Germline lookup yields CDR1 SGHRS and CDR2 YFSETQ. V lost 1 base to trimming and J lost 8 bases; unmatched junction nucleotides: 8. The CDR3 here is CASSLSPLAGDYEQFF. In nucleotides, the CDR3 is TGCGCCAGCAGCTTGAGTCCACTAGCGGGAGACTATGAGCAGTTCTTC.

This clone was observed once. This chain connects TRBV4-2 to TRBJ2-1, with 12 bases aligning to TRBD1. Germline assignment: CDR1 LGHNA and CDR2 YNFKEQ. CDR3 length equals 15 residues. V shed 4 bases and J 8 bases; nucleotides not matched to a gene: 6. The CDR3 DNA follows: TGTGCCAGCAGCCGCGGGACAGGGGGCTCCTATGAGCAGTTCTTC. Translated, it gives CASSRGTGGSYEQFF.

The chain employs TRBV3-1 (or the pseudogene TRBV3-2) and TRBJ2-1, with D maybe TRBD1 (6 bases). This CDR3 spans 15 amino acids. Per germline, CDR1 LGHDT and CDR2 YNNKEL (reference sequence). The V gene lost 1 base and the J gene lost 5 bases, with 12 bases spanning the gap. The CDR3 nucleotides read TGTGCCAGCAGCCAAGGAGGGTACAGGGACAATGAGCAGTTCTTC. It is translated as CASSQGGYRDNEQFF.

The chain is built from TRBV15 and TRBJ1-5, with D unclear. CDR3 length: 15 residues. The germline gives CDR1 LNHNV, CDR2 YYDKDF (reference sequence). V was shortened by 2 bases and J by 7 bases, with 15 bases between the two germline ends. CDR3 nucleotides: TGTGCCACCAGCAGAACCGGAAACACGGGGCAGCCCCAGCATTTT. It specifies CATSRTGNTGQPQHF.

The J gene is TRBJ1-5, the V gene TRBV10-3; tentatively, D is TRBD1 (5 bases). CDR1 is ENHRY and CDR2 is SYGVKD in the germline V gene. There are 14 residues in the CDR3. Trimming cost V 0 bases and J 4 bases, with 7 bases left between them. The CDR3 loop reads CAISESGGNQPQHF. The CDR3 DNA reads as TGTGCCATCAGTGAGTCGGGGGGAAATCAGCCCCAGCATTTT.

The rearrangement joins TRBV19 to TRBJ2-5; no reliable D call. V was pared by 5 bases and J by 2 bases, with 15 bases between. Germline-derived CDR1 and CDR2 are LNHDA and SQIVND (reference sequence). The CDR3 has 15 amino acids. CDR3 nucleotide sequence: TGTGCCAGTAGTGCAGACACTGTCCTACAAGAGACCCAGTACTTC. This codes for CASSADTVLQETQYF.

CDR3 region: CASSPDRGNQPQHF. CDR3 in DNA: TGCGCCAGCAGCCCCGACAGGGGGAATCAGCCCCAGCATTTT. The V gene is TRBV4-1, the J gene TRBJ1-5; 9 nucleotides agree with TRBD1. V was clipped by 4 bases and J by 4 bases; unmatched bases: 2. CDR1 and CDR2 from the germline V gene are MGHRA and YSYEKL. The CDR3 extends over 14 amino acids.

The chain is built from TRBV9 and TRBJ2-2; 9 bases line up with TRBD2. Germline loops: CDR1 SGDLS, CDR2 YYNGEE. V was clipped by 4 bases and J by 1 base; unmatched bases: 5. The CDR3 loop spans 16 amino acids. Here the CDR3 reads CASSPRAGGNTGELFF. The CDR3 nucleotides read TGTGCCAGCAGCCCCCGAGCGGGAGGGAACACCGGGGAGCTGTTTTTT.

V and J are TRBV9 and TRBJ1-3; D is uncertain. The CDR3 is 15 amino acids. V was pared by 0 bases and J by 0 bases, with 7 bases between. CDR1 is SGDLS and CDR2 is YYNGEE in the germline V gene. CDR3 DNA: TGTGCCAGCAGCGTAGCTCCAGACTCTGGAAACACCATATATTTT. Its translation is CASSVAPDSGNTIYF. Combining the CDR3 with reference TRBV9 and TRBJ1-3 gives the whole variable domain DSGVTQTPKHLITATGQRVTLRCSPRSGDLSVYWYQQSLDQGLQFLIQYYNGEERAKGNILERFSAQQFPDLHSELNLSSLELGDSALYFCASSVAPDSGNTIYFGEGSWLTVV.

The genes are TRBV20-1 and TRBJ2-7; TRBD1 aligns across 7 bases. Losses at the gene ends were 7 bases for V and 6 bases for J; bases not matched to a gene: 3. Looked up from germline, CDR1 is DFQATT and CDR2 is SNEGSKA (reference sequence). This CDR3 spans 10 amino acids. The CDR3 DNA follows: TGCAGTGGGGGACAGTTCGAGCAGTACTTC. It specifies CSGGQFEQYF.

The chain is built from TRBV24-1 and TRBJ1-2, with D maybe TRBD1 (6 bases). Deletions cut 4 bases from V and 6 bases from J, with 11 bases between. Germline V CDR1 and CDR2: KGHDR, SFDVKD. This CDR3 has 13 residues. The CDR3 loop reads CATSERQGHGYTF. The CDR3 nucleotides read TGTGCCACCAGTGAGAGGCAGGGGCATGGCTACACCTTC.

This chain links TRBV6-1 with TRBJ2-3, with 7 bases aligning to TRBD2. Trimming at V came to 3 bases and at J to 4 bases, leaving 7 bases not matched to a gene. Germline CDR1 reads MNHNS; CDR2 reads SASEGT. This CDR3 is built from 15 residues. The CDR3 bases are TGTGCCAGCAGTGACCTCGCGGGAGTACCAGATACGCAGTATTTT. Protein sequence: CASSDLAGVPDTQYF.

This chain links TRBV19 with TRBJ1-4; tentatively, D is TRBD1 (5 bases). The CDR3 spans 15 residues. Germline CDR1 and CDR2: LNHDA and SQIVND (reference sequence). The V end was cut by 5 bases, the J end by 5 bases, with 15 bases between. The CDR3 loop reads CASSSSGRANEKLFF. For the CDR3, the DNA is TGTGCCAGTAGTTCGTCAGGGCGTGCCAATGAAAAACTGTTTTTT.

This chain uses TRBV27 with TRBJ2-7; 8 bases line up with TRBD1. Germline CDR1 and CDR2: MNHEY and SMNVEV (reference sequence). Trimming at V came to 5 bases and at J to 0 bases, leaving 6 bases not matched to a gene. The CDR3 sequence is 15 residues long. The CDR3 DNA sequence: TGTGCCAGCAGTCTGACAGGGGAAGGCTCCTACGAGCAGTACTTC. Protein product: CASSLTGEGSYEQYF.

This clone has just one count. This rearrangement joins TRBV15 to TRBJ1-4; 12 bases are shared with TRBD1. The CDR3 totals 17 residues. The V gene end was trimmed by 8 bases and the J gene end by 2 bases; junction bases not matched to a gene: 9. The germline gives CDR1 LNHNV, CDR2 YYDKDF (reference sequence). CDR3 sequence: CATAWDRGRETNEKLFF. CDR3 nucleotides: TGTGCCACCGCTTGGGACAGGGGGCGGGAGACTAATGAAAAACTGTTTTTT.

In DNA form, the CDR3 reads TGTGCCAGCAGTTACCCGACAGGGGTGGACCAGCCCCAGCATTTT. This encodes CASSYPTGVDQPQHF. J is TRBJ1-5 and V is TRBV6-6; 8 bases are a match to TRBD1. Trimming at V came to 2 bases and at J to 7 bases, leaving 7 bases not matched to a gene. CDR3 size: 15 residues. Germline CDR1 and CDR2: MNHNY and SVGAGI (reference sequence).

The table lists this clone with a count of one. The V call is TRBV7-2, the J call TRBJ2-3; no reliable D call. V was clipped by 2 bases and J by 6 bases, with 12 bases between them. Germline V lookup: CDR1 SGHTA, CDR2 FQGNSA. The CDR3 has 14 amino acids. The CDR3 loop is CASSLSPASDTQYF. Written as DNA, the CDR3 is TGTGCCAGCAGCTTATCTCCAGCGTCGGATACGCAGTATTTT.